The sample holds a few counts of the clone carrying this TCR beta chain. Its antigen is as yet unknown. Making the TCR beta libraries involved quantitative 5'-RACE with molecular barcodes. TCRdb passed the 5' RACE reads through MiXCR, listing each CDR3 protein once. The sample records 100,000 to 150,000 distinct CDR3 sequences, about a sixth being singletons. The record originates from a study of CD8 T cells in ankylosing spondylitis. Study-level points and caveats: A subset of motif variants has previously been described in the synovial fluid and blood of reactive arthritis. Reportedly, disease-linked clones are significantly enriched in ankylosing spondylitis patients' matched synovial fluid. For ankylosing spondylitis blood, a TCR beta motif of 7 to 9 highly homologous variants appeared characteristic.

This CDR3 is 16 amino acids long. Trimming removed 4 bases from V and 5 bases from J; junction bases left unmatched: 11. Germline CDR1 and CDR2: SEHNR and FQNEAQ (reference sequence). Material for sequencing was blood, either unsorted or a sorted T cell fraction (not recorded which). The sequence was obtained from a male donor with ankylosing spondylitis. The genes are TRBV7-9 and TRBJ2-1; TRBD2 agrees at 7 bases. In DNA, the CDR3 is TGTGCCAGCAGCTCGGTGGGGAGCGGGGAGAACAATGAGCAGTTCTTC. This translates into CASSSVGSGENNEQFF.